One and the same sample provided the 20 T cell receptor beta chains below, sequenced in a study of T cell responses to AZD1222 COVID-19 vaccine (dated by TCRdb to the early 2020s). Libraries were built with the immunoSEQ multiplex PCR assay. As stored in TCRdb, this immuneACCESS dataset retains in-frame rearrangements with V and J assigned. A fraction of the clones does not appear; measured against another copy, unresolved V genes explain less than half of the discrepancy, and the remainder lacks a known reason. Across this sample there are 140,000 or so clones, with 89% seen only once. About 4.4% of the sample rests with the top ten. This specimen's time point label, interpreted: baseline before first vaccination. Sequenced material: peripheral blood, taken on day 0 of AZD1222 vaccination. The receptors shown here come from an adult in good health.

This chain's CDR3 is CAWSMTAYEQYF. The CDR3 DNA reads as TGTGCCTGGAGTATGACAGCCTACGAGCAGTACTTC. The rearrangement joins TRBV30 to TRBJ2-7; the D gene is possibly TRBD1 (5 bases). CDR1 GTSNPN and CDR2 SVGIG come from the germline V gene (reference sequence). Trimming took 2 bases from V and 2 from J, leaving 7 bases between them. This CDR3 spans 12 amino acids.

This clone was detected only once. The rearrangement uses TRBV29-1 and TRBJ1-2; the D gene is possibly TRBD1 (6 bases). Germline CDR1 is SQVTM and CDR2 is ANQGSEA. The CDR3 runs to 13 residues. V was cut by 4 bases and J by 5 bases, with 14 bases left in between. The chain's CDR3 is CSVGGAGVYGYTF. CDR3 nucleotide sequence: TGCAGCGTTGGGGGGGCAGGGGTGTATGGCTACACCTTC.

The chain employs TRBV5-1 and TRBJ2-3; 7 bases match TRBD2. Trimming removed 2 bases from V and 0 bases from J; junction bases left unmatched: 6. Germline V CDR1 and CDR2: SGHRS, YFSETQ. This CDR3 comprises 16 residues. The CDR3 loop reads CASSFLAETSTDTQYF. The CDR3 DNA follows: TGCGCCAGCAGCTTTCTAGCGGAAACTAGCACAGATACGCAGTATTTT.

The genes are TRBV19 and TRBJ1-1; a weak D match, TRBD1 (6 bases). Trimming removed 5 bases at V and 0 bases at J, with 13 bases between. Germline V lookup: CDR1 LNHDA, CDR2 SQIVND (reference sequence). The CDR3 has 15 residues. CDR3 loop: CASSSNRVLNTEAFF. As DNA, the CDR3 is TGTGCCAGTAGTTCGAACAGGGTGTTGAACACTGAAGCTTTCTTT.

The chain employs TRBV2 and TRBJ2-2, with D possibly being TRBD1 or TRBD2 (5 bases each). This CDR3 has 14 amino acids. Germline values: CDR1 SNHLY, CDR2 FYNNEI. The V gene lost 6 bases and the J gene lost 2 bases, with 10 bases spanning the gap. The CDR3 loop reads CASRGTSNTGELFF. The CDR3 DNA reads as TGTGCCAGCAGGGGGACCTCTAACACCGGGGAGCTGTTTTTT.

The chain joins TRBV7-9 to TRBJ1-3; possibly TRBD1 for D (5 bases). Germline V gives CDR1 SEHNR, CDR2 FQNEAQ (reference sequence). The CDR3 spans 17 residues. The ends were cut back, 3 bases at V and 2 bases at J, with 17 bases in the middle. The DNA of the CDR3 is TGTGCCAGCAGCTTCGGGCAGGGTCTCTCTCCTGGAAACACCATATATTTT. Amino acids: CASSFGQGLSPGNTIYF.

This chain uses TRBV15 with TRBJ1-2, with D tentatively TRBD1 (5 bases). V lost 5 bases and J 8 bases, leaving 21 bases between the germline ends. Per the germline V gene, CDR1 is LNHNV and CDR2 is YYDKDF (reference sequence). This CDR3 contains 15 residues. The CDR3 DNA sequence: TGTGCCACCAGCCAGGGATCCAGGGTGTTAAAGGGCTACACCTTC. Its translation is CATSQGSRVLKGYTF.

This chain connects TRBV27 to TRBJ2-3; D call uncertain. The germline V gene has CDR1 MNHEY and CDR2 SMNVEV (reference sequence). V lost 2 bases and J 0 bases, leaving 12 bases between the germline ends. This CDR3 has 16 residues. The CDR3 here is CASSLRALTSTDTQYF. CDR3 coding DNA: TGTGCCAGCAGTTTAAGGGCATTAACTAGCACAGATACGCAGTATTTT.

This clone is a singleton in its sample. The V and J genes are TRBV7-3 and TRBJ2-1, with D perhaps matching TRBD2 (5 bases). Germline V gene sequence: CDR1 SGHTA, CDR2 FQGTGA. Between the trimmed V and J ends, which lost 5 bases and 3 bases, there was a span of 11 bases. The CDR3 runs to 14 residues. The CDR3 sequence: CASSVSRDYNEQFF. The CDR3 nucleotides are TGTGCCAGCAGCGTTTCACGGGACTACAATGAGCAGTTCTTC.

This chain uses TRBV6-6 with TRBJ1-3, with D maybe TRBD1 (6 bases). Per the germline V gene, CDR1 is MNHNY and CDR2 is SVGAGI (reference sequence). This CDR3 has 13 residues. Trimming shortened V by 6 bases and J by 3 bases, and 9 bases separated the two germline ends. The CDR3 loop reads CASSLQGGNTIYF. The CDR3, as DNA: TGTGCCAGCAGCCTACAGGGTGGAAACACCATATATTTT.

This sequence joins TRBV2 and TRBJ1-1, with no clear D. This CDR3 comprises 11 residues. Germline V gene lookup returns CDR1 SNHLY and CDR2 FYNNEI. V lost 4 bases and J lost 7, with 7 bases in between. The CDR3 DNA sequence: TGTGCCAGCAGTGGACACCATGAAGCTTTCTTT. Translation: CASSGHHEAFF.

V and J are TRBV10-2 and TRBJ2-7, with D unclear. Trimming pared 7 bases from V and 0 bases from J, leaving 7 bases between. CDR1 and CDR2 (germline): WSHSY, SAAADI. This CDR3 has 12 amino acids. CDR3 region: CASISASYEQYF. The CDR3 coding sequence is TGCGCCAGCATATCAGCCTCCTACGAGCAGTACTTC.

This clone was counted only a few times. The chain is built from TRBV20-1 and TRBJ1-2; possibly TRBD1 for D (5 bases). The CDR3 is made up of 11 amino acids. Germline CDR1 reads DFQATT; CDR2 reads SNEGSKA (reference sequence). With 5 bases removed from V and 5 bases from J, the gap between germline ends came to 9 bases. This CDR3 is CSASGWYGYTF. CDR3 DNA: TGCAGTGCTTCAGGGTGGTATGGCTACACCTTC.

V is TRBV27 and J is TRBJ2-3, with a possible D match to TRBD1 (6 bases). CDR3 length: 15 residues. The germline CDR1 and CDR2 sequences are MNHEY and SMNVEV (reference sequence). The germline V and J ends were trimmed by 3 bases and 4 bases, with 14 bases remaining between them. The DNA of the CDR3 is TGTGCCAGCAGTTTTGGGGGCAGGGCCGCAGATACGCAGTATTTT. Translation gives CASSFGGRAADTQYF.

The chain carries TRBV10-3 and TRBJ1-4; perhaps TRBD1 as D (6 bases). CDR3 length: 14 amino acids. Germline CDR1 ENHRY, CDR2 SYGVKD. The V and J ends lost 4 bases and 8 bases respectively, with 14 bases between them. This CDR3 is CAISAAQGKEKLFF. CDR3 coding DNA: TGTGCCATCAGTGCGGCTCAGGGGAAGGAAAAACTGTTTTTT.

The genes are TRBV19 and TRBJ1-5; D is undetermined. From germline, CDR1 is LNHDA and CDR2 SQIVND (reference sequence). The CDR3 sequence is 15 residues long. V lost 6 bases to trimming and J lost 0 bases, with 12 bases between them. CDR3 residues: CASSPPDYSNQPQHF. The CDR3 DNA sequence: TGTGCCAGTAGCCCACCCGATTATAGCAATCAGCCCCAGCATTTT.

The genes are TRBV3-1 (or the pseudogene TRBV3-2) and TRBJ1-5; D call uncertain. The ends were cut back, 2 bases at V and 2 bases at J, with 7 bases in the middle. Germline CDR1 reads LGHDT; CDR2 reads YNNKEL (reference sequence). This CDR3 region has 14 residues. The CDR3 reads CASSQPARNQPQHF. The CDR3 nucleotides read TGTGCCAGCAGCCAACCGGCTCGCAATCAGCCCCAGCATTTT.

The chain uses TRBV2 and TRBJ1-4; TRBD1 aligns across 8 bases. V dropped 5 bases and J dropped 8; count of bases not matched to a gene: 7. The CDR3 totals 14 residues. Germline CDR1 SNHLY, CDR2 FYNNEI. This CDR3 is CASSSDRGGEKLFF. The DNA for the CDR3 is TGTGCCAGCAGTTCCGACAGGGGAGGAGAAAAACTGTTTTTT.

The CDR3 spells CASKGYTGNTIYF. For the CDR3, the DNA is TGTGCCAGCAAGGGTTACACTGGAAACACCATATATTTT. V and J are TRBV2 and TRBJ1-3; D call uncertain. V was shortened by 7 bases and J by 2 bases, with 9 bases between the two germline ends. Germline loops: CDR1 SNHLY, CDR2 FYNNEI. The CDR3 length is 13 residues.

This clone was found a few times. The chain couples TRBV20-1 to TRBJ1-2, with no clear D. The V end lost 5 bases, the J end lost 7 bases, and 11 bases lay between the germline ends. There are 11 residues in the CDR3. The germline V gene encodes CDR1 DFQATT and CDR2 SNEGSKA (reference sequence). DNA of the CDR3: TGCAGTGCTCCGGGAATTCTTGGCTACACCTTC. This sequence encodes CSAPGILGYTF.